Listed below are T cell receptor beta chains from one sample, sequenced in a study of lymphopenia after photon versus proton radiotherapy. Clones were sequenced by immunoSEQ multiplex PCR, and TCRdb holds only the in-frame ones, with some missing. Altogether over 25,000 clones are present, approximately 86% being singletons, with the ten largest covering 50%. The material sequenced was peripheral blood, taken from a patient treated with proton-based radiotherapy. These TCRs come from a woman aged 55-69 years with cholangiocarcinoma. Some clones in this sample may be carry-over from other donors' samples. The conserved cysteine and the conserved F or W are not part of the CDR3 here.

TRBV5-4 | ASSSPRDADTQY
TRBV19 | ASSTQRGQPQH
TRBV27 | ASSFGGNYGYT
TRBV4-3 | ASSRDSNSGANVLT
TRBV7-8 | ASATRPSYNEQF
TRBV10-1 | ASSERERYEQY
TRBV9 | ASSVEAGRGAGEQF
TRBV9 | ASSVGYNEQF
TRBV7-6 | ASSLDGGTSGTARNEQF
TRBV6-5 | ASSSGQGRGTEAF
TRBV9 | ASSPRDFYNEQF
TRBV7-2 | ASSLAPGLVARDTQY
TRBV19 | ASSMRDRGGYEQY
TRBV27 | ASSRTEAF
TRBV10-3 | ATRREEVTEAF
TRBV7-9 | ASSLAHSGLANTGELF
TRBV5-1 | ASSPGTSGRGYQETQY
TRBV5-5 | ASSWTLAYYGKNIQY
TRBV6-5 | ASSYTTRTFDYEQY
TRBV5-8 | ASSKGSGVIFSPLH
TRBV18 | ASSPIALNTEAF
TRBV5-1 | ASSPVGGGNQPQH
TRBV7-8 | ASSFHLGAGSPGELF
TRBV18 | ASSPEPYNSPLH
TRBV5-4 | ASSFSGGRAQY
TRBV7-8 | ASSLVGSHSGNTIY
TRBV2 | ASIPTLYSNQPQH
TRBV5-1 | ASRPGGAGDTQY
TRBV6-6 | ASGEPSGNTIY
TRBV18 | ASSPAGQGNTEAF
TRBV18 | ASSPSVNTGELF
TRBV5-4 | ASGRTVGFYNEQF
TRBV18 | ASSPQGISSYEQY
TRBV10-3 | AIRKTSEYNEQF
TRBV6-5 | ASSYSGGAYNEQF
TRBV9 | ASSERPGTVYEQY
TRBV7-2 | ASISPGRMYQETQY
TRBV27 | ASRRGPWGTDTQY
TRBV27 | ASSSQGLASDTQY
TRBV18 | ASSPPEQGRWTQY
TRBV6-6 | ASSYPTRGRNTEAF
TRBV7-2 | ASSFSGGYTDTQY
TRBV18 | ASSPDQARNEQF
TRBV7-9 | ASSLRRDTQLCEQY
TRBV25-1 | ASSESGRGGEQPQH
TRBV2 | ASRQGGTGELF
TRBV4-1 | ASSQGATYEQY
TRBV5-1 | ASSLSLAGGRETQY
TRBV6-5 | ASSTGLMNTEAF
TRBV10-3 | AISKGQGISYEQY
TRBV19 | ASSHGTGATEAF
TRBV19 | ASSFLYEQF
TRBV11-3 | ASSLDGATYTDTQY
TRBV6-4 | ASSEGYDNEQF
TRBV7-2 | ASSLQYTDTQY
TRBV7-2 | ASSLVIQWDNEQF
TRBV29-1 | SVGSGAEEQY
TRBV18 | ASSPGSSRY
TRBV18 | ASSGAVNEQF
TRBV12-1 | ASSPADRLCYGYT